The next 29 T cell receptor beta chains were all read from a single sample in a study of molecular identifiers for immune sequencing clone quantification. TCRdb re-called the PCR reads with MiXCR, one entry per CDR3 protein. The sample holds about 97,000 distinct CDR3 sequences, less than 25% seen once. The source material was naive CD8+ T cells from blood, with Jurkat cell RNA spiked in. Stated subset: FACS-sorted CD8+CD4-CCR7+CD45RA+ naive T cells. The receptors derive from a human donor in good health. Some libraries in this study had Jurkat cell RNA spiked in.

This clonotype was observed a handful of times. The gene calls are TRBV7-9 and TRBJ2-7; perhaps TRBD2 as D (5 bases). V was cut by 5 bases and J by 1 base, with 12 bases left in between. The CDR3 length is 14 residues. Germline-derived CDR1 and CDR2 are SEHNR and FQNEAQ (reference sequence). For the CDR3, the DNA is TGTGCCAGCAGCCCGAGAGGGCAATCCTACGAGCAGTACTTC. It specifies CASSPRGQSYEQYF.

There are many counts of this clonotype. The chain carries TRBV7-9 and TRBJ2-7; D is possibly TRBD1 (5 bases). The CDR3 consists of 15 residues. The V gene's germline CDR1 is SEHNR and CDR2 FQNEAQ (reference sequence). V was trimmed by 5 bases and J by 2 bases, leaving 16 bases between them. In DNA form, the CDR3 reads TGTGCCAGCAGCCTCACCGTCGACAGACCCTACGAGCAGTACTTC. This gives the protein CASSLTVDRPYEQYF.

On this clonotype itself: A much bigger clone sits one base away, suggesting this may be a read error. The chain carries TRBV27 and TRBJ2-3; D possibly corresponds to TRBD2 (6 bases). V was cut by 1 base and J by 4 bases, with 12 bases left in between. The germline CDR1 and CDR2 sequences are MNHEY and SMNVEV (reference sequence). This CDR3 is 15 amino acids long. CDR3 loop: CASSLWGLRADTQYF. In nucleotides, the CDR3 is TGTGCCAGCAGTTTATGGGGACTGCGGGCAGATACGCAGTATTTT.

About this clonotype: Sequence at one end of the junction differs from germline and may be a read error. The V call is TRBV7-9, the J call TRBJ1-1; D call uncertain. Germline V gene data show CDR1 as SEHNR and CDR2 as FQNEAQ (reference sequence). The CDR3 is made up of 12 amino acids. The CDR3 region is CASSLGETEAFF. For the CDR3, the DNA is TGTGCCAGCAGCTTAGGGGAAACTGAAGCCTTCTTT.

This clonotype was detected only once. A much larger clone sits a single nucleotide away, making a read error possible. This rearrangement joins TRBV23-1 to TRBJ1-1, with TRBD1 as a possible D gene (6 bases). TRBV23-1 is labeled an ORF, and its function is uncertain. Trimming stripped 2 bases from V and 6 bases from J, with 25 bases between. This CDR3 region has 18 residues. Here the CDR3 DNA reads TGCGCCAGCAGTCAAGACGGACAGTGGAGGGGTGGACCCTCTGAAGCTTTCTTT. Protein product: CASSQDGQWRGGPSEAFF.

The table lists this clonotype with many counts. The rearrangement links TRBV6-2 or TRBV6-3 to TRBJ2-7, with D perhaps TRBD1 or TRBD2 (5 bases each). The germline V gene encodes CDR1 MNHEY and CDR2 SVGEGT. The CDR3 length is 16 residues. V lost 4 bases to trimming and J lost 2 bases, with 18 bases between them. The chain's CDR3 is CASSSTGTQHTYEQYF. The DNA of the CDR3 is TGTGCCAGCAGTTCAACCGGGACCCAACACACCTACGAGCAGTACTTC.

Worth noting for this clonotype: This sequence may be a read error, since a much larger clone differs from it by one base. The V and J genes are TRBV19 and TRBJ2-3; possible D gene TRBD2, 6 bases. Trimming cost V 7 bases and J 4 bases, with 12 bases left between them. The CDR3 consists of 13 residues. Germline CDR1 is LNHDA and CDR2 is SQIVND (reference sequence). CDR3 sequence reads: CASKRGGADTQYF. The CDR3 bases are TGTGCCAGTAAGAGGGGAGGTGCAGATACGCAGTATTTT.

The gene calls are TRBV30 and TRBJ1-1; D not certain. The ends were cut back, 8 bases at V and 2 bases at J, with 15 bases in the middle. Germline V gives CDR1 GTSNPN, CDR2 SVGIG (reference sequence). The CDR3 length is 13 residues. Here the CDR3 reads CATRPGPNTEAFF. CDR3 DNA sequence: TGTGCCACCAGACCGGGCCCTAACACTGAAGCTTTCTTT.

In its sample, this clonotype was seen many times. The chain is built from TRBV7-9 and TRBJ1-1; perhaps TRBD1 as D (5 bases). V lost 4 bases to trimming and J lost 8 bases, with 8 bases between them. Per the germline V gene, CDR1 is SEHNR and CDR2 is FQNEAQ (reference sequence). The CDR3 totals 11 residues. CDR3 nucleotides: TGTGCCAGCAGCTGGGGCGGGGAAGCTTTCTTT. Translating it yields CASSWGGEAFF.

This clonotype was seen many times. This chain uses TRBV18 with TRBJ1-6; a possible D gene is TRBD1 (6 bases). The germline V gene has CDR1 KGHSH and CDR2 LQKENI. V lost 0 bases to trimming and J lost 8 bases, with 8 bases between them. The CDR3 has 14 amino acids. Here the CDR3 DNA reads TGTGCCAGCTCACCACCAGGGGGATATTCACCCCTCCACTTT. As protein: CASSPPGGYSPLHF. Supplemented by reference TRBV18 and TRBJ1-6, the full variable domain reads NAGVMQNPRHLVRRRGQEARLRCSPMKGHSHVYWYRQLPEEGLKFMVYLQKENIIDESGMPKERFSAEFPKEGPSILRIQQVVRGDSAAYFCASSPPGGYSPLHFGNGTRLTVT.

The table lists this clonotype with many counts. This chain links TRBV6-2 or TRBV6-3 with TRBJ2-7; no definite D call. Trimming shortened V by 2 bases and J by 0 bases, and 5 bases separated the two germline ends. CDR1 is MNHEY and CDR2 is SVGEGT in the germline V gene. This CDR3 has 13 amino acids. In DNA, the CDR3 is TGTGCCAGCAGTTACGGCTTCTCCTACGAGCAGTACTTC. Protein product: CASSYGFSYEQYF.

This clonotype has more than one count but fewer than ten. CDR3 protein: CASSLLPRQETQYF. The CDR3 nucleotides read TGTGCCAGCAGCTTACTTCCCCGCCAAGAGACCCAGTACTTC. V is TRBV13 and J is TRBJ2-5; no definite D call. The V end was cut by 2 bases, the J end by 1 base, with 8 bases between. The CDR3 spans 14 residues. Germline V gene sequence: CDR1 PRHDT, CDR2 FYEKMQ (reference sequence).

The chain is built from TRBV11-1 and TRBJ2-7, with TRBD1 as a possible D gene (6 bases). This CDR3 is built from 13 residues. V lost 5 bases, J lost 7 bases, and 15 bases lay in between. The germline gives CDR1 SGHAT, CDR2 FQDESV (reference sequence). The CDR3 reads CASSDTGNHEQYF. The CDR3 nucleotides read TGTGCCAGCAGCGACACAGGGAACCATGAGCAGTACTTC.

Many counts were recorded for this clonotype. The chain is built from TRBV6-2 or TRBV6-3 and TRBJ2-7, with no clear D. The V gene lost 0 bases and the J gene lost 4 bases, with 7 bases spanning the gap. CDR1 is MNHEY and CDR2 is SVGEGT in the germline V gene. The CDR3 consists of 13 residues. CDR3 amino acids: CASSYSERYEQYF. The CDR3 bases are TGTGCCAGCAGTTACTCAGAACGGTACGAGCAGTACTTC.

This clonotype was seen only a few times. Just one base apart from a much larger clone, this may be a read error. The chain links TRBV7-9 to TRBJ1-4, with no clear D. This CDR3 has 13 amino acids. Germline lookup yields CDR1 SEHNR and CDR2 FQNEAQ (reference sequence). In DNA form, the CDR3 reads TGTGCCAGCAGGAACGCACTTAATGAAAAACTGGTTTTT. Amino acids: CASRNALNEKLVF.

This clonotype is medium-sized by share. The rearrangement links TRBV12-3 or TRBV12-4 to TRBJ2-7; tentative D call: TRBD2 (5 bases). This CDR3 is 14 amino acids long. V was trimmed by 6 bases and J by 2 bases, leaving 14 bases between them. CDR3 nucleotide sequence: TGTGCCAGCAGCTTATCAGCCGGGGCCTACGAGCAGTACTTC. It specifies CASSLSAGAYEQYF.

This clonotype is a singleton in its sample. A much larger clone differs by one base, so this may be a read error. The genes are TRBV24-1 and TRBJ2-1; D perhaps matches TRBD2 (5 bases). Trimming removed 7 bases from V and 0 bases from J, with 12 bases in between. In germline, CDR1 is KGHDR, CDR2 SFDVKD. The CDR3 extends over 15 amino acids. The CDR3 nucleotides read TGTGCCACCAGAGCGGAACCTAGCTCCTACAATGAGCAGTTCTTC. Its protein is CATRAEPSSYNEQFF.

The table lists this clonotype with a few counts. The chain uses TRBV6-1 and TRBJ1-1; the match to TRBD1 covers 10 bases. Looked up from germline, CDR1 is MNHNS and CDR2 is SASEGT. V lost 4 bases and J lost 6; bases outside the gene matches: 2. The CDR3 is 13 residues long. The CDR3 loop reads CASSAGQGAEAFF. The CDR3 nucleotides read TGTGCCAGCAGTGCTGGACAGGGGGCTGAAGCTTTCTTT.

The sample holds many counts of this clonotype. V is TRBV5-1 and J is TRBJ2-3, with 10 bases identical to TRBD2. J lost 2 bases, V lost 0 bases, and 6 bases had no gene match. This CDR3 contains 17 residues. Germline CDR1 reads SGHRS; CDR2 reads YFSETQ. The CDR3 is CASSLEASGGYTDTQYF. In DNA form, the CDR3 reads TGCGCCAGCAGCTTGGAGGCTAGCGGGGGATACACAGATACGCAGTATTTT. The whole variable domain, remainder taken from reference TRBV5-1 and TRBJ2-3, is KAGVTQTPRYLIKTRGQQVTLSCSPISGHRSVSWYQQTPGQGLQFLFEYFSETQRNKGNFPGRFSGRQFSNSRSEMNVSTLELGDSALYLCASSLEASGGYTDTQYFGPGTRLTVL.

This clonotype has ten or more counts. The V gene is TRBV15, the J gene TRBJ1-4; no clear D gene. Germline assignment: CDR1 LNHNV and CDR2 YYDKDF (reference sequence). V lost 0 bases and J lost 0, with 5 bases in between. The CDR3 length is 15 residues. This CDR3 is CATSRDPATNEKLFF. CDR3 nucleotides: TGTGCCACCAGCAGAGACCCTGCAACTAATGAAAAACTGTTTTTT.

The V call is TRBV9, the J call TRBJ1-1; D remains unclear. The V gene lost 6 bases and the J gene lost 3 bases, with 9 bases spanning the gap. The CDR3 sequence is 12 residues long. Germline V CDR1 and CDR2: SGDLS, YYNGEE. The CDR3 here is CASKPWDTEAFF. CDR3 DNA sequence: TGTGCCAGCAAGCCCTGGGACACTGAAGCTTTCTTT.

A remark on this clonotype: Possible read error: a much larger clone is one base away. The chain joins TRBV27 to TRBJ2-7, with 9 bases fitting TRBD1. CDR1 and CDR2 from the germline V gene are MNHEY and SMNVEV (reference sequence). The CDR3 loop spans 15 amino acids. The CDR3 DNA reads as TGTGCCAGCAGTTTTGGGCGGGACAGGGCCTACGAGCAGCACTTC. Encoded protein: CASSFGRDRAYEQHF.

Remarks on this clonotype: A much larger clone sits a single nucleotide away, making a read error possible. Since the CDR3 does not end with the conserved phenylalanine or tryptophan, this likely comes from a read error. The rearrangement joins TRBV27 to TRBJ2-7, with TRBD2 matching over 8 bases. CDR1 and CDR2 (germline): MNHEY, SMNVEV (reference sequence). The trim removed 11 bases at V and 2 bases at J, leaving 5 bases unmatched. The CDR3 is 12 amino acids. CDR3 coding DNA: TGTGCCGCCGGGAGGGGAACCTACGAGCAGTACTCC. Its protein is CAAGRGTYEQYS.

On this clonotype: One end of the junction varies from germline; a read error may be responsible. The V call is TRBV6-2 or TRBV6-3, the J call TRBJ2-1; D gene ambiguous. This CDR3 contains 14 residues. Germline V gene sequence: CDR1 MNHEY, CDR2 SVGEGT. As DNA, the CDR3 is TGTGCCACAACAACACTGTTTGGGTACAATGGGCAGTTCTTC. It specifies CATTTLFGYNGQFF.

The table lists this clonotype with many counts. This chain connects TRBV2 to TRBJ2-1; 11 bases map to TRBD2. This CDR3 is built from 12 residues. The V and J ends lost 6 bases and 9 bases, in that order; junction bases with no gene match: 1. Germline-derived CDR1 and CDR2 are SNHLY and FYNNEI. CDR3 residues: CASRGLAVEQFF. The CDR3 bases are TGTGCCAGCAGGGGACTAGCGGTTGAGCAGTTCTTC.

Comments on this clonotype: Being one base from a much bigger clone, this may be a read error. The rearrangement uses TRBV27 and TRBJ2-5; D possibly corresponds to TRBD1 (5 bases). CDR1 and CDR2 (germline): MNHEY, SMNVEV (reference sequence). This CDR3 contains 14 residues. CDR3: CASSLQGRQATQYF. The DNA of the CDR3 is TGTGCCAGCAGTCTTCAGGGTCGCCAAGCGACCCAGTACTTC.

The sample holds a few counts of this clonotype. This may be a read error: a much more frequent sequence differs by one nucleotide. This rearrangement joins TRBV27 to TRBJ2-5; perhaps TRBD1 as D (5 bases). Germline V lookup: CDR1 MNHEY, CDR2 SMNVEV (reference sequence). Between the trimmed V and J ends, which lost 7 bases and 0 bases, there was a span of 18 bases. The CDR3 extends over 16 amino acids. In DNA, the CDR3 is TGTGCCAGCACCCACCCGAGACAGTCGTACCAAGAGACCCAGTACTTC. This sequence encodes CASTHPRQSYQETQYF.

The chain is built from TRBV6-5 and TRBJ2-7; D remains unclear. The V gene's germline CDR1 is MNHEY and CDR2 SVGAGI. The CDR3 length is 16 residues. V lost 5 bases and J lost 0, with 17 bases in between. The DNA for the CDR3 is TGTGCCAGCAGTCCTGTTCCGGACGCCAGCTCCTACGAGCAGTACTTC. Translated, it gives CASSPVPDASSYEQYF.

This clonotype came up a few times. The genes are TRBV7-9 and TRBJ2-5; 7 bases agree with TRBD1. The CDR3 runs to 13 residues. V was pared by 4 bases and J by 2 bases, with 1 base of the junction left unmatched. The V gene's germline CDR1 is SEHNR and CDR2 FQNEAQ (reference sequence). The DNA for the CDR3 is TGTGCCAGCAGCTCACAGGGGCAAGAGACCCAGTACTTC. Translating it yields CASSSQGQETQYF. Supplemented by reference TRBV7-9 and TRBJ2-5, the full variable domain reads DTGVSQNPRHKITKRGQNVTFRCDPISEHNRLYWYRQTLGQGPEFLTYFQNEAQLEKSRLLSDRFSAERPKGSFSTLEIQRTEQGDSAMYLCASSSQGQETQYFGPGTRLLVL.